These 23 T cell receptor beta chains share one sample of origin, sequenced in a study of blood T cell repertoires in COVID-19. Assay: immunoSEQ multiplex PCR; the TCRdb copy retains only in-frame clones and omits some. This table has about 120,000 clones, 85% to 90% appearing once. Sequencing was done on a sample of peripheral blood. The source of these receptors is a woman aged 50 to 65 with active or convalescent COVID-19.

The chain uses TRBV24-1 and TRBJ2-5; 7 bases are shared with TRBD1. Trimming took 8 bases from V and 6 from J; bases not matched to a gene: 8. In germline, CDR1 is KGHDR, CDR2 SFDVKD. The CDR3 contains 13 residues. The CDR3 region is CATMVDRAKTQYF. CDR3 bases: TGTGCCACCATGGTCGACAGGGCGAAGACCCAGTACTTC.

V and J are TRBV28 and TRBJ2-3, with TRBD2 matching over 9 bases. Germline CDR1 reads MDHEN; CDR2 reads SYDVKM. The V and J ends lost 5 bases and 0 bases, in that order; junction bases with no gene match: 6. The CDR3 spans 16 residues. The CDR3 region is CASSPLAGTSTDTQYF. The CDR3 nucleotides read TGTGCCAGCAGTCCCCTAGCGGGAACTAGCACAGATACGCAGTATTTT.

V usage is TRBV4-1 and J usage is TRBJ2-3, with D possibly matching TRBD1 (5 bases). Germline CDR1 and CDR2: MGHRA and YSYEKL. The CDR3 length is 14 residues. Trimming cost V 4 bases and J 0 bases, with 8 bases left between them. CDR3 sequence reads: CASSRGHSTDTQYF. The CDR3 bases are TGCGCCAGCAGCCGCGGACATAGCACAGATACGCAGTATTTT.

The chain combines TRBV4-3 with TRBJ1-1; 9 bases are shared with TRBD1. Looked up from germline, CDR1 is LGHNA and CDR2 is YSLEER. The CDR3 covers 14 residues. Unmatched junction bases numbered 7, after V lost 4 bases and J lost 7 bases. CDR3 nucleotide sequence: TGCGCCAGCAGCCCCGGGACAGGGAGACATGAAGCTTTCTTT. As protein: CASSPGTGRHEAFF.

The rearrangement joins TRBV7-9 to TRBJ1-4; D gene uncertain. Trimming pared 6 bases from V and 10 bases from J, leaving 18 bases between. The germline V gene encodes CDR1 SEHNR and CDR2 FQNEAQ (reference sequence). The CDR3 sequence is 14 residues long. The DNA for the CDR3 is TGTGCCAGCAGTCGTGGCGGTGGTGATGGAAAACTGTTTTTT. Amino acid sequence: CASSRGGGDGKLFF.

This chain connects TRBV12-3 or TRBV12-4 to TRBJ2-7; D unresolved. This CDR3 spans 12 amino acids. The V gene lost 4 bases and the J gene lost 4 bases, with 8 bases spanning the gap. The CDR3 reads CASSSAAYEQYF. DNA for the CDR3: TGTGCCAGCAGTTCCGCGGCTTACGAGCAGTACTTC.

The V and J genes are TRBV19 and TRBJ2-3; 12 bases align to TRBD2. Germline assignment: CDR1 LNHDA and CDR2 SQIVND (reference sequence). This CDR3 has 16 amino acids. The J segment lost 4 bases and the V segment lost 4 bases, leaving 6 bases of the junction unmatched. CDR3 in DNA: TGTGCCAGTAGTACCGGACTAGCGGGATTCGCAGATACGCAGTATTTT. Translating it yields CASSTGLAGFADTQYF.

This chain connects TRBV24-1 to TRBJ2-7, with TRBD2 matching 12 bases. The CDR3 is 16 residues long. The germline V gene has CDR1 KGHDR and CDR2 SFDVKD. The V segment lost 5 bases and the J segment 3 bases; nucleotides outside the gene matches: 7. CDR3 region: CATSGPLAGGIYEQYF. CDR3 bases: TGTGCCACCAGTGGGCCCCTAGCGGGGGGGATCTACGAGCAGTACTTC.

The chain recombines TRBV29-1 with TRBJ2-7; D is possibly TRBD1 (5 bases). This CDR3 has 12 amino acids. Germline V gene sequence: CDR1 SQVTM, CDR2 ANQGSEA. Trimming stripped 3 bases from V and 4 bases from J, with 10 bases between. Written as DNA, the CDR3 is TGCAGCGTTGAGGCTGGGGCTTACGAGCAGTACTTC. It yields the protein CSVEAGAYEQYF.

The genes are TRBV6-2 or TRBV6-3 and TRBJ2-5; no reliable D call. V was clipped by 3 bases and J by 3 bases, with 8 bases between them. CDR3 length: 13 amino acids. CDR1 and CDR2 (germline): MNHEY, SVGEGT. For the CDR3, the DNA is TGTGCCAGCAGTTATTATCTTAAAGAGACCCAGTACTTC. Translated: CASSYYLKETQYF.

This sequence joins TRBV28 and TRBJ2-7; 10 positions match TRBD2. V dropped 6 bases and J dropped 3; count of bases not matched to a gene: 5. Germline V gene lookup returns CDR1 MDHEN and CDR2 SYDVKM. This CDR3 has 14 amino acids. Here the CDR3 reads CASRTSGRGYEQYF. The CDR3 nucleotides read TGTGCCAGCAGGACGAGCGGGAGGGGCTACGAGCAGTACTTC.

This sequence joins TRBV28 and TRBJ2-7; maybe TRBD2 (5 bases). The V end was cut by 6 bases, the J end by 6 bases, with 18 bases between. CDR1 is MDHEN, CDR2 SYDVKM, per germline. This CDR3 spans 14 amino acids. CDR3 region: CASRPREPTVEQYF. CDR3 nucleotides: TGTGCCAGCAGACCCCGGGAACCCACCGTCGAGCAGTACTTC.

This chain uses TRBV9 with TRBJ2-2; D perhaps matches TRBD1 (6 bases). V shed 0 bases and J shed 5 bases, with 17 bases lying between them. Per the germline V gene, CDR1 is SGDLS and CDR2 is YYNGEE. CDR3 length equals 17 residues. DNA for the CDR3: TGTGCCAGCAGCGTAGTTGGGGGCTCCTCTTTGACCGGGGAGCTGTTTTTT. Translation: CASSVVGGSSLTGELFF. The whole variable domain, remainder taken from reference TRBV9 and TRBJ2-2, is DSGVTQTPKHLITATGQRVTLRCSPRSGDLSVYWYQQSLDQGLQFLIQYYNGEERAKGNILERFSAQQFPDLHSELNLSSLELGDSALYFCASSVVGGSSLTGELFFGEGSRLTVL.

The chain uses TRBV24-1 and TRBJ2-2; 7 bases agree with TRBD2. Trimming removed 0 bases from V and 5 bases from J; junction bases left unmatched: 5. CDR1 and CDR2 from the germline V gene are KGHDR and SFDVKD. The CDR3 is 16 residues long. CDR3 bases: TGTGCCACCAGTGATTTGAGAGCGGGATTAACCGGGGAGCTGTTTTTT. It encodes CATSDLRAGLTGELFF.

The gene calls are TRBV2 and TRBJ2-7; 8 bases line up with TRBD2. V shed 3 bases and J 6 bases; nucleotides not matched to a gene: 4. The CDR3 covers 13 residues. From germline, CDR1 is SNHLY and CDR2 FYNNEI. Here the CDR3 reads CASSEGLVGEQYF. The CDR3 nucleotides are TGTGCCAGCAGTGAGGGACTAGTGGGCGAGCAGTACTTC.

The chain carries TRBV7-9 and TRBJ2-3, with TRBD1 identical over 7 bases. CDR1 and CDR2 (germline): SEHNR, FQNEAQ (reference sequence). The CDR3 spans 16 residues. Trimming at V came to 5 bases and at J to 4 bases, leaving 12 bases not matched to a gene. The chain's CDR3 is CASSTDTGEVADTQYF. In DNA form, the CDR3 reads TGTGCCAGCAGCACCGACACAGGGGAAGTTGCAGATACGCAGTATTTT.

To note about this clone: The same CDR3 arises from other DNA sequences in this sample as well. The V and J genes are TRBV12-3 or TRBV12-4 and TRBJ2-5; possibly TRBD1 for D (6 bases). The V and J ends lost 6 bases and 5 bases respectively, with 10 bases between them. The CDR3 loop spans 12 amino acids. The CDR3 bases are TGTGCCAGCAGCCCAGGGGTGGAGACCCAGTACTTC. It yields the protein CASSPGVETQYF.

V and J are TRBV19 and TRBJ2-2, with 8 bases aligning to TRBD2. CDR3 length: 15 residues. Per the germline V gene, CDR1 is LNHDA and CDR2 is SQIVND (reference sequence). V trimming: 7 bases; J trimming: 0 bases; junction bases outside the gene matches: 4. The CDR3: CASTWGLANTGELFF. The CDR3 DNA reads as TGTGCCAGTACTTGGGGACTAGCGAACACCGGGGAGCTGTTTTTT.

The chain is built from TRBV19 and TRBJ1-5; D is ambiguous. V gave up 2 bases and J gave up 5 bases, with 7 bases separating them. This CDR3 spans 13 amino acids. CDR1 LNHDA and CDR2 SQIVND come from the germline V gene (reference sequence). The CDR3 bases are TGTGCCAGTAGTATAATTCGAGATCAGCCCCAGCATTTT. Protein sequence: CASSIIRDQPQHF.

The chain has TRBV20-1 and TRBJ1-2, with D unclear. Germline CDR1 and CDR2: DFQATT and SNEGSKA (reference sequence). This CDR3 has 9 amino acids. V was trimmed by 3 bases and J by 10 bases, leaving 6 bases between them. CDR3: CSARRDYTF. In DNA form, the CDR3 reads TGCAGTGCTAGGAGGGACTACACCTTC.

This sequence joins TRBV5-8 and TRBJ2-3; 9 bases agree with TRBD2. The CDR3 contains 16 residues. Germline CDR1 SGHTS, CDR2 YDEGEE. Trimming took 4 bases from V and 6 from J; bases not matched to a gene: 12. The CDR3, as DNA: TGTGCCAGCAGCGGCTTATCAGCGGGGGGACCGGATACGCAGTATTTT. Its translation: CASSGLSAGGPDTQYF.

V and J are TRBV7-3 and TRBJ2-1, with 9 bases lining up with TRBD2. The CDR3 is 19 amino acids. Losses at the gene ends were 2 bases for V and 2 bases for J; bases not matched to a gene: 13. Looked up from germline, CDR1 is SGHTA and CDR2 is FQGTGA. In nucleotides, the CDR3 is TGTGCCAGCAGCTTATTACCTGAAGGGGCTAGCGGGACCTACAATGAGCAGTTCTTC. Protein: CASSLLPEGASGTYNEQFF.

The chain joins TRBV28 to TRBJ2-7, with 11 bases lining up with TRBD2. This CDR3 is built from 16 residues. CDR1 and CDR2 (germline): MDHEN, SYDVKM. After removal of 0 bases from V and 6 bases from J, the junction contained 7 bases not matched to a gene. The CDR3 bases are TGTGCCAGCAGTTTATGGGCTCCTAGCGGGGGGATCGAGCAGTACTTC. It is translated as CASSLWAPSGGIEQYF.